The text below deals with one TCR beta chain. The record originates from a study of Graves' ophthalmopathy and Graves' hyperthyroidism. Researchers took RNA transcripts and amplified TCR beta CDR3 regions from them. Following a first-round RT-PCR that used HTBI primers, a second-round multiplex PCR was carried out. TCRdb reprocessed the multiplex PCR reads via MiXCR and lists one record per CDR3 protein. The sample has roughly 700,000 distinct CDR3 sequences, about 44% seen once. This CDR3 is 15 amino acids long. V was trimmed by 3 bases and J by 1 base, leaving 9 bases between them. Germline values: CDR1 LNHNV, CDR2 YYDKDF (reference sequence).

Material for sequencing was peripheral blood. This receptor was obtained from an adult man with Graves' ophthalmopathy. This chain connects TRBV15 to TRBJ2-2, with TRBD1 as a possible D gene (6 bases). CDR3 sequence (DNA): TGTGCCACCAGCAGTGGACAGAGGAACACCGGGGAGCTGTTTTTT. Translating gives CATSSGQRNTGELFF.